The rows below give T cell receptor beta chains drawn from one sample of a study of Ad26.COV2.S vaccination and SARS-CoV-2 variants. Measured with immunoSEQ multiplex PCR; TCRdb has only the in-frame clones, and not every one. The sample comprises approximately 400,000 clones, approximately 85% of which are singletons, and roughly 3.1% rests with the top ten. Here the sequenced sample was peripheral blood, taken in a trial of Ad26.COV2.S vaccine versus placebo. Every receptor here comes from a person aged 18 to 65 who received the Ad26.COV2.S COVID-19 vaccine or a placebo. Both conserved end residues are part of each CDR3. Each record gives: clone size, D gene, V gene, J gene, CDR3 DNA, CDR3 protein. The D gene is left open where the match is weak. For some rows the clone size is stated as once, few or many, or as a class when expanded; others skip it.

.	.	TRBV19	TRBJ2-2	TGTGCCAGTAGTATTTGGACACCCACCGGGGAGCTGTTTTTT	CASSIWTPTGELFF
.	TRBD2	TRBV5-6	TRBJ2-7	TGTGCCAGCAGCCCGGTAGCGGGAGAGAACTACGAGCAGTACTTC	CASSPVAGENYEQYF
.	TRBD2	TRBV6-5	TRBJ2-1	TGTGCCAGCAGTTACCTCGGGAGGGCCGGGGATGAGCAGTTCTTC	CASSYLGRAGDEQFF
.	.	TRBV15	TRBJ1-5	TGTGCCACCAAGGAACCAGGATTGGGCAATCAGCCCCAGCATTTT	CATKEPGLGNQPQHF
.	.	TRBV4-3	TRBJ2-7	TGCGCCAGCAGCCAAGATGAGGTGGCCGGGAACGAGCAGTACTTC	CASSQDEVAGNEQYF
.	.	TRBV7-8	TRBJ2-7	TGTGCCAGCAGCATGGCCTACGAGCAGTACTTC	CASSMAYEQYF
.	TRBD1	TRBV2	TRBJ1-1	TGTGCCAGCAGGGAAATAGGACAGGTGGGCTCTGAAGCTTTCTTT	CASREIGQVGSEAFF
.	.	TRBV15	TRBJ1-1	TGTGCCACCAGCAGAGAGGGCAGGAACACTGAAGCTTTCTTT	CATSREGRNTEAFF
.	.	TRBV5-4	TRBJ1-5	TGTGCCAGCAGCTTGGGCCGGTCCGGTAATCAGCCCCAGCATTTT	CASSLGRSGNQPQHF
.	.	TRBV10-1	TRBJ2-1	TGCGCCAGCAGGTTCCCGACAGGAGGGGGCCCCTACAATGAGCAGTTCTTC	CASRFPTGGGPYNEQFF
.	.	TRBV19	TRBJ2-7	TGTGCCAGTAGTATATCCCACCATCAAGAGCAGTACTTC	CASSISHHQEQYF
.	.	TRBV9	TRBJ1-1	TGTGCCAGCAGCGCGCAGGTGAACACTGAAGCTTTCTTT	CASSAQVNTEAFF
few	.	TRBV12-3/TRBV12-4	TRBJ1-2	TGTGCCAGCAGTTTCGGAGGGGCAAATGGCTACACCTTC	CASSFGGANGYTF
.	.	TRBV6-2/TRBV6-3	TRBJ2-7	TGTGCCAGCAGTTGGGGCTACGAGCAGTACTTC	CASSWGYEQYF
.	.	TRBV7-2	TRBJ2-4	TGTGCCAGCAGCTCCCGAACAAACCTAGCCAAAAACATTCAGTACTTC	CASSSRTNLAKNIQYF
.	.	TRBV5-1	TRBJ1-4	TGCGCCAGCAGCTTGGAGAGGCAGGAACTGTTTTTT	CASSLERQELFF
.	TRBD1	TRBV27	TRBJ2-7	TGTGCCAGCAGCGACAGGGGGGGATACGAGCAGTACTTC	CASSDRGGYEQYF
.	.	TRBV28	TRBJ1-1	TGTGCCAGCAGTGCCCCCCAGACAGGGAACACTGAAGCTTTCTTT	CASSAPQTGNTEAFF
many	.	TRBV10-3	TRBJ2-6	TGTGCCATCAGTGATGGCTCTGGGGCCAACGTCCTGACTTTC	CAISDGSGANVLTF
many	.	TRBV7-2	TRBJ1-5	TGTGCCAGCAGCCTGGGGACGGTCAATCAGCCCCAGCATTTT	CASSLGTVNQPQHF
.	.	TRBV2	TRBJ1-2	TGTGCCAGCAGAGGGACATTCGGAAACTATGGCTACACCTTC	CASRGTFGNYGYTF
.	TRBD2	TRBV4-3	TRBJ2-1	TGCGCCAGCAGCCAAGAAGCGGCTAGCGGGGCACCCTACAATGAGCAGTTCTTC	CASSQEAASGAPYNEQFF
many	TRBD1	TRBV11-2	TRBJ1-1	TGTGCCAGCAGCCCCCTCAGGGGGCTGACAAGCCCGGGCACTGAAGCTTTCTTT	CASSPLRGLTSPGTEAFF
.	TRBD2	TRBV28	TRBJ2-1	TGTGCCAGCAGTTTAATAATAGCGGGCTCCAGGGCTAGTGAGCAGTTCTTC	CASSLIIAGSRASEQFF
.	.	TRBV27	TRBJ2-1	TGTGCCAGCAGTTTAGGGACCGTCTACAATGAGCAGTTCTTC	CASSLGTVYNEQFF
few	.	TRBV19	TRBJ2-7	TGTGCCAGTAGTTTCAGGACCCAGCAGTACTTC	CASSFRTQQYF
.	.	TRBV5-6	TRBJ2-5	TGTGCCAGCAGCTTGGCCAGGAGACAGCAGGAGGGGACCCAGTACTTC	CASSLARRQQEGTQYF
.	.	TRBV30	TRBJ2-7	TGTGCCTGGAGTGTCGTTGGGTACGAGCAGTACTTC	CAWSVVGYEQYF
.	TRBD1	TRBV28	TRBJ2-7	TGTGCCAGTGCTACCGGGACAGTCGACGGCGAGCAGTACTTC	CASATGTVDGEQYF
few	.	TRBV7-9	TRBJ2-6	TGTGCCAGCAGCCTAGAAGGGTCTGGGGCCAACGTCCTGACTTTC	CASSLEGSGANVLTF
.	TRBD2	TRBV5-5	TRBJ2-3	TGTGCCAGCAGCGCCCGGGGTCCGGCTAGCGGTAGCACAGATACGCAGTATTTT	CASSARGPASGSTDTQYF
.	.	TRBV9	TRBJ2-6	TGTGCCAGCAGCGTATTAGGGTCCGGGGCCAACGTCCTGACTTTC	CASSVLGSGANVLTF
once	.	TRBV4-3	TRBJ1-1	TGCGCCAGCAGCCAAGAGGTGGCGAACACTGAAGCTTTCTTT	CASSQEVANTEAFF
.	.	TRBV20-1	TRBJ1-2	TGCAGTGCTCTGAGGATCTATGGCTACACCTTC	CSALRIYGYTF
.	.	TRBV14	TRBJ1-5	TGTGCCAGCAGCCAAGATTTTAGTCAGCCCCAGCATTTT	CASSQDFSQPQHF
once	.	TRBV5-4	TRBJ2-6	TGTGCCAGCAGCTTGACGGTTTCTGGGGCCAACGTCCTGACTTTC	CASSLTVSGANVLTF
once	.	TRBV7-2	TRBJ2-2	TGTGCCAGCAGCTTAGGGTCCACGACCGGGGAGCTGTTTTTT	CASSLGSTTGELFF
.	TRBD1	TRBV27	TRBJ1-6	TGTGCCAGCAGTTTGCCCCTCAGGACAGGCAGGGGTTATAATTCACCCCTCCACTTT	CASSLPLRTGRGYNSPLHF
.	.	TRBV1	TRBJ2-2	TGCACCAGCTTCCTTAGGGGGACTAGCGTAAACACCGGGGAGCTGTTTTTT	CTSFLRGTSVNTGELFF
.	.	TRBV5-1	TRBJ1-4	TGCGCCAGCAGCCCCTCCGGACGACCTGAAAAACTGTTTTTT	CASSPSGRPEKLFF
.	TRBD2	TRBV11-2	TRBJ2-1	TGTGCCAGCAGCCCCTGGACTAGCGGCAATGAGCAGTTCTTC	CASSPWTSGNEQFF
.	.	TRBV5-4	TRBJ2-1	TGTGCCAGCAGCTTGGAGTCCTCCCTAAGCGATGAGCAGTTCTTC	CASSLESSLSDEQFF
.	.	TRBV14	TRBJ1-1	TGTGCCAGCAGCCAAGTTCGGGGGGTGAACACTGAAGCTTTCTTT	CASSQVRGVNTEAFF
.	.	TRBV30	TRBJ2-7	TGTGCCTCTTTTGGGGAAACCACCTACGAGCAGTACTTC	CASFGETTYEQYF
.	TRBD1	TRBV5-6	TRBJ1-2	TGTGCCAGCAGCTGGAGGACAGGGGGCTTACGAGGCTACACCTTC	CASSWRTGGLRGYTF
.	.	TRBV19	TRBJ2-5	TGTGCCAGTAGTCTCGTTTCGGGTACCCAGTACTTC	CASSLVSGTQYF
.	.	TRBV20-1	TRBJ1-1	TGCAGTGCTAGCTCAAACACTGAAGCTTTCTTT	CSASSNTEAFF
.	.	TRBV1	TRBJ2-7	TGCACCAGCAGCCAAGACCCAGCAGGGTTAAGCTCCTACGAGCAGTACTTC	CTSSQDPAGLSSYEQYF
once	.	TRBV5-1	TRBJ1-2	TGCGCCAGCAGCCCCCCCGGGACGGCGGGTGGCTACACCTTC	CASSPPGTAGGYTF
.	.	TRBV7-6	TRBJ2-1	TGTGCCAGCAGCTTAGACAGGAATGAGCAGTTCTTC	CASSLDRNEQFF
.	.	TRBV5-1	TRBJ2-1	TGCGCCAGCAGCTTGACTCCCTACAATGAGCAGTTCTTC	CASSLTPYNEQFF
few	.	TRBV19	TRBJ1-1	TGTGCCAGTAGTGCCCGGGCCAACACTGAAGCTTTCTTT	CASSARANTEAFF